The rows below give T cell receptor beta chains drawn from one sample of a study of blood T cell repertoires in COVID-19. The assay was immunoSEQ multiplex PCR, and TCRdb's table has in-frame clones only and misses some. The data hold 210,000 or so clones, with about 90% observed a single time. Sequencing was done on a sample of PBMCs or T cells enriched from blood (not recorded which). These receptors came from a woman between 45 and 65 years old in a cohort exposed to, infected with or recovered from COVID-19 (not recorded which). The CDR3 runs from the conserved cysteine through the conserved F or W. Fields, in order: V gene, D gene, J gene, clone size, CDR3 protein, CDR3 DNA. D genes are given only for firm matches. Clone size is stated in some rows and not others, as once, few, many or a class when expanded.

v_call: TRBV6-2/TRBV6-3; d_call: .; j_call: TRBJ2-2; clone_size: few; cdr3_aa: CASTPWGHTGELFF; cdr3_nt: TGTGCCAGCACCCCTTGGGGGCACACCGGGGAGCTGTTTTTT
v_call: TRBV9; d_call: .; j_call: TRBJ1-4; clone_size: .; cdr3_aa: CASSVGAWDEKLFF; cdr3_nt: TGTGCCAGCAGCGTAGGGGCATGGGATGAAAAACTGTTTTTT
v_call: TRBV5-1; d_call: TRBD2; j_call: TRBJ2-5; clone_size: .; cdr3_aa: CASSVGLAGETQYF; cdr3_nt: TGCGCCAGCAGCGTAGGACTAGCGGGGGAGACCCAGTACTTC
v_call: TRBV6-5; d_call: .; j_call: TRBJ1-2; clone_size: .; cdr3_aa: CASRSGANYGYTF; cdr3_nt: TGTGCCAGCCGATCGGGAGCAAACTATGGCTACACCTTC
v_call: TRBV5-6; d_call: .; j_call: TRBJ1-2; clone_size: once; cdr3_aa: CASSLRGGATGYTF; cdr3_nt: TGTGCCAGCAGCCTGAGGGGGGGGGCCACTGGCTACACCTTC
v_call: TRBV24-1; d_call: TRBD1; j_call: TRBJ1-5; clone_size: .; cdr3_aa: CATSGGGQGGQPQHF; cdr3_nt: TGTGCCACCAGTGGGGGGGGACAGGGAGGCCAGCCCCAGCATTTT
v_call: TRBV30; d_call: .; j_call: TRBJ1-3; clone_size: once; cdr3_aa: CAWSVRGTSSGNTIYF; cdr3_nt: TGTGCCTGGAGTGTAAGGGGTACAAGCTCTGGAAACACCATATATTTT
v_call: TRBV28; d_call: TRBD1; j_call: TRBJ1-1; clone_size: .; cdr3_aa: CASLGTGLTEAFF; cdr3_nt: TGTGCCAGCCTGGGGACAGGCCTTACTGAAGCTTTCTTT
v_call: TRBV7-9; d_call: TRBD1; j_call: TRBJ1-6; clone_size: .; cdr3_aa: CASSESGGGSPLHF; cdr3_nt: TGTGCCAGCAGCGAATCAGGGGGAGGTTCACCCCTCCACTTT
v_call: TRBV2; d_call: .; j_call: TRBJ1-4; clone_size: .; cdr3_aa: CASVEVGATNEKLFF; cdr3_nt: TGTGCCAGCGTGGAGGTTGGAGCAACTAATGAAAAACTGTTTTTT
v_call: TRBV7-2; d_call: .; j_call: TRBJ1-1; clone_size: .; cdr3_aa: CASSSQGNTEAFF; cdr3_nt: TGTGCCAGCAGCTCACAGGGAAACACTGAAGCTTTCTTT
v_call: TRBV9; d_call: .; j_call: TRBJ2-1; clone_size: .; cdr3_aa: CASSGFGRGGAHNEQFF; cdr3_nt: TGTGCCAGCAGCGGGTTCGGTAGGGGGGGCGCTCACAATGAGCAGTTCTTC
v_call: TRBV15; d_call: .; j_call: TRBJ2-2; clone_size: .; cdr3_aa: CATSKGSGLGTGELFF; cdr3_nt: TGTGCCACCAGCAAGGGGTCCGGGTTGGGGACCGGGGAGCTGTTTTTT
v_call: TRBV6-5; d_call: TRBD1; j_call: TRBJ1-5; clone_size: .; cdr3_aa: CASQKTGLGNQPQHF; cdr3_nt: TGTGCCAGCCAAAAGACAGGGCTAGGAAATCAGCCCCAGCATTTT
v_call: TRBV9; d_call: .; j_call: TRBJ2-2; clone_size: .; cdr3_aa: CASSQNTGELFF; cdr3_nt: TGTGCCAGCAGCCAGAACACCGGGGAGCTGTTTTTT
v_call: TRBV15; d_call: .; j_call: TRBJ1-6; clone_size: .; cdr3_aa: CATSRGRAGNSPLHF; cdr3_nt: TGTGCCACCAGCAGAGGGAGGGCCGGGAATTCACCCCTCCACTTT
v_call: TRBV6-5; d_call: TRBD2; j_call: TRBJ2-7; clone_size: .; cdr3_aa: CASSYSGLAASYEQYF; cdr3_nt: TGTGCCAGCAGTTACTCTGGCCTAGCGGCCTCCTACGAGCAGTACTTC
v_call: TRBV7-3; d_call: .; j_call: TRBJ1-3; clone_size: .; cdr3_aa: CASSLTAGGNTIYF; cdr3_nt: TGTGCCAGCAGCTTAACAGCGGGCGGAAACACCATATATTTT
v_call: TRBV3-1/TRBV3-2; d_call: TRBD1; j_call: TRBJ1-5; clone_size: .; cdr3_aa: CASSHRDRADQPQHF; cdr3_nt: TGTGCCAGCAGCCACCGGGACAGGGCAGATCAGCCCCAGCATTTT
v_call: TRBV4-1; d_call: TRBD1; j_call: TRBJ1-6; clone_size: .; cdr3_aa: CASSQVDREYNSPLHF; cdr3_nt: TGCGCCAGCAGCCAAGTGGACAGGGAATATAATTCACCCCTCCACTTT
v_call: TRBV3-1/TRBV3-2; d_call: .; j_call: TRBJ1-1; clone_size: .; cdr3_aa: CASSQGGPCTEAFF; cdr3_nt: TGTGCCAGCAGCCAAGGGGGGCCGTGCACTGAAGCTTTCTTT
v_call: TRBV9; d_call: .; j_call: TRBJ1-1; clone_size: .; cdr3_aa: CASSVMRDTEAFF; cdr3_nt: TGTGCCAGCAGCGTAATGCGGGACACTGAAGCTTTCTTT
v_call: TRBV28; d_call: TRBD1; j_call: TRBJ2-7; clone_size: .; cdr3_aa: CASSGVYDRAAYEQYF; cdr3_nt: TGTGCCAGCAGTGGGGTGTACGACAGGGCAGCCTACGAGCAGTACTTC
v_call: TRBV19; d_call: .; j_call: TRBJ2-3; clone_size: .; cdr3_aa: CASSIEAGDTQYF; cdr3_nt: TGTGCCAGTAGTATAGAGGCAGGAGATACGCAGTATTTT
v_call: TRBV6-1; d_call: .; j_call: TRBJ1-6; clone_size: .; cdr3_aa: CASSEGAGNSPLHF; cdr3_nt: TGTGCCAGCAGTGAAGGGGCAGGTAATTCACCCCTCCACTTT
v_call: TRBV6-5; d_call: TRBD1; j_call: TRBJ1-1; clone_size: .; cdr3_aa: CASSTRGQNTEAFF; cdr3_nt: TGTGCCAGCAGTACCAGGGGGCAGAACACTGAAGCTTTCTTT
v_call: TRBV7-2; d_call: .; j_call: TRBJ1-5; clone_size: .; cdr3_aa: CASSPGGGQPQHF; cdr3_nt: TGTGCCAGCAGCCCCGGCGGAGGTCAGCCCCAGCATTTT
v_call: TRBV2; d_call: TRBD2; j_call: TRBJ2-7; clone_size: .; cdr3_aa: CASLGGAYEQYF; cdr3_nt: TGTGCCAGCCTGGGGGGGGCCTACGAGCAGTACTTC
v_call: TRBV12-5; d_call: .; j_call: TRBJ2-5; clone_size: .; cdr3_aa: CASGTGFQETQYF; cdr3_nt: TGTGCTAGTGGGACCGGGTTCCAAGAGACCCAGTACTTC
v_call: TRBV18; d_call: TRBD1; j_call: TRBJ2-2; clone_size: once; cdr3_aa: CASSNQGAGELFF; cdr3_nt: TGTGCCAGCTCGAACCAGGGGGCCGGGGAGCTGTTTTTT